These 25 T cell receptor beta chains share one sample of origin, sequenced in a study of T cell responses to AZD1222 COVID-19 vaccine. The protocol was immunoSEQ multiplex PCR, while the TCRdb copy is restricted to in-frame clones and leaves out a portion. Among approximately 110,000 clones listed, 80% to 90% were seen once. The sample was peripheral blood, taken on day 0 of AZD1222 vaccination. The receptors here all came from an adult in good health.

The chain has TRBV4-1 and TRBJ2-2; a possible D gene is TRBD1 (6 bases). The CDR3 sequence is 15 residues long. V was cut by 4 bases and J by 1 base, with 10 bases left in between. Germline V CDR1 and CDR2: MGHRA, YSYEKL. This chain's CDR3 is CASSPDRLNTGELFF. DNA for the CDR3: TGCGCCAGCAGCCCGGACAGATTGAACACCGGGGAGCTGTTTTTT.

This chain's CDR3 is CASSALFSGAYEQYF. The DNA of the CDR3 is TGTGCCAGCAGCGCCCTTTTTTCGGGGGCCTACGAGCAGTACTTC. V usage is TRBV14 and J usage is TRBJ2-7; D is possibly TRBD2 (6 bases). V was pared by 5 bases and J by 2 bases, with 16 bases between. The germline V gene has CDR1 SGHDN and CDR2 FVKESK. The CDR3 totals 15 residues.

The V and J genes are TRBV5-1 and TRBJ1-2; D call uncertain. CDR3 length: 14 residues. Germline V gene data show CDR1 as SGHRS and CDR2 as YFSETQ. Trimming took off 0 bases at V and 7 bases at J, with 13 bases between the two ends. CDR3 protein: CASSLGATRGGYTF. The CDR3 nucleotides read TGCGCCAGCAGCTTGGGGGCAACCCGAGGTGGCTACACCTTC.

The rearrangement links TRBV9 to TRBJ1-1; D possibly corresponds to TRBD1 (6 bases). Germline V CDR1 and CDR2: SGDLS, YYNGEE. This CDR3 spans 15 amino acids. V shed 0 bases and J shed 7 bases, with 16 bases lying between them. This CDR3 reads CASSVGPRGALEAFF. CDR3 sequence (DNA): TGTGCCAGCAGCGTAGGCCCAAGGGGGGCTCTTGAAGCTTTCTTT.

The rearrangement uses TRBV5-6 and TRBJ1-2, with TRBD1 as a possible D gene (5 bases). Trimming took off 4 bases at V and 3 bases at J, with 13 bases between the two ends. The germline gives CDR1 SGHDT, CDR2 YYEEEE. CDR3 length: 14 residues. The CDR3 DNA sequence: TGTGCCAGCAGCCCTACCGGGGCGGACTATGGCTACACCTTC. It specifies CASSPTGADYGYTF.

CDR3 protein: CASSLQGPDTQYF. In nucleotides, the CDR3 is TGTGCCAGCAGCTTGCAGGGACCAGATACGCAGTATTTT. The chain links TRBV5-8 to TRBJ2-3; the D call may be TRBD1 or TRBD2 (5 bases each). Germline CDR1 SGHTS, CDR2 YDEGEE. Trimming removed 1 base at V and 4 bases at J, with 7 bases between. The CDR3 is 13 residues long.

V gene TRBV4-2 combines with J gene TRBJ1-2, with D possibly being TRBD1 (6 bases). Looked up from germline, CDR1 is LGHNA and CDR2 is YNFKEQ. The CDR3 is made up of 15 amino acids. V lost 0 bases to trimming and J lost 2 bases, with 10 bases between them. In DNA, the CDR3 is TGTGCCAGCAGCCAAGATCCAGGACAGAACTATGGCTACACCTTC. Translating it yields CASSQDPGQNYGYTF.

The chain uses TRBV7-2 and TRBJ1-4; TRBD1 matches at 9 bases. In germline, CDR1 is SGHTA, CDR2 FQGNSA. With 3 bases clipped from V and 3 bases from J, the junction kept 5 bases outside the gene matches. The CDR3 extends over 16 amino acids. The CDR3 region has the DNA TGTGCCAGCAGCTTGCCGGGACAGGGCCCTAATGAAAAACTGTTTTTT. Translating gives CASSLPGQGPNEKLFF.

V is TRBV5-1 and J is TRBJ2-1; 12 bases are shared with TRBD1. CDR3 length: 15 amino acids. Germline loops: CDR1 SGHRS, CDR2 YFSETQ. Losses at the gene ends were 4 bases for V and 6 bases for J; bases not matched to a gene: 5. The DNA for the CDR3 is TGCGCCAGCAGCCTGGGACAGGGGGCGGGCAATGAGCAGTTCTTC. Translation gives CASSLGQGAGNEQFF.

The chain has TRBV9 and TRBJ2-4; 8 bases map to TRBD1. The CDR3 sequence is 16 residues long. Trimming removed 3 bases from V and 0 bases from J; junction bases left unmatched: 5. Germline-derived CDR1 and CDR2 are SGDLS and YYNGEE. The CDR3 DNA follows: TGTGCCAGCAGCGCCGACAGGGGTCGAGCCAAAAACATTCAGTACTTC. The encoded protein is CASSADRGRAKNIQYF.

The CDR3 coding sequence is TGTGCCAGCAGTTACTCGAGCGGGGGGTCGCCCTACGAGCAGTACTTC. This gives the protein CASSYSSGGSPYEQYF. The chain links TRBV6-2 or TRBV6-3 to TRBJ2-7, with TRBD2 matching 9 bases. Germline CDR1 and CDR2: MNHEY and SVGEGT. The CDR3 is made up of 16 amino acids. Unmatched junction bases numbered 5, after V lost 0 bases and J lost 2 bases.

A remark on this clone: An end of the junction differs from the germline gene, which may be a read error. This sequence joins TRBV5-4 and TRBJ2-1; no clear D. From germline, CDR1 is SGHNT and CDR2 YYREEE (reference sequence). This CDR3 contains 13 residues. The CDR3 DNA reads TGCTCGTCGCAGAACAGTTCCTACAATGAGCAGTTCTTC. The encoded protein is CSSQNSSYNEQFF. The full variable domain, with the rest looked up from reference TRBV5-4 and TRBJ2-1, is ETGVTQSPTHLIKTRGQQVTLRCSSQSGHNTVSWYQQALGQGPQFIFQYYREEENGRGNFPPRFSGLQFPNYSSELNVNALELDDSALYLCSSQNSSYNEQFFGPGTRLTVL.

The chain joins TRBV7-2 to TRBJ1-3, with a possible D match to TRBD1 (6 bases). The CDR3 runs 17 residues. V shed 1 base and J shed 2 bases, with 15 bases lying between them. CDR1 and CDR2 from the germline V gene are SGHTA and FQGNSA. CDR3 DNA sequence: TGTGCCAGCAGCTTAGGCGGGGGGCTGAGAGCTGGAAACACCATATATTTT. It codes for CASSLGGGLRAGNTIYF.

J is TRBJ1-4 and V is TRBV19, with a weak D call TRBD1 (5 bases). Trimming removed 4 bases from V and 3 bases from J, with 12 bases in between. The CDR3 has 15 residues. In germline, CDR1 is LNHDA, CDR2 SQIVND (reference sequence). CDR3: CASSTGTRPNEKLFF. In DNA form, the CDR3 reads TGTGCCAGTAGTACTGGGACTCGCCCTAATGAAAAACTGTTTTTT.

A single count supports this clone. The chain joins TRBV3-1 (or the pseudogene TRBV3-2) to TRBJ2-7; D not certain. CDR3 length equals 17 residues. Germline V CDR1 and CDR2: LGHDT, YNNKEL (reference sequence). The V end lost 0 bases, the J end lost 0 bases, and 15 bases lay between the germline ends. The DNA of the CDR3 is TGTGCCAGCAGCCAAGAGGTTGGGGAAGCCGCCTCCTACGAGCAGTACTTC. Protein: CASSQEVGEAASYEQYF.

Written as DNA, the CDR3 is TGTGCCAGCAGTTACTCGGCAGGGCTGGAGACCCAGTACTTC. The encoded protein is CASSYSAGLETQYF. V is TRBV6-5 and J is TRBJ2-5, with D possibly being TRBD1 (5 bases). Germline assignment: CDR1 MNHEY and CDR2 SVGAGI. This CDR3 region has 14 residues. Trimming took off 0 bases at V and 5 bases at J, with 10 bases between the two ends.

As DNA, the CDR3 is TGTGCCAGCGGGGGGCTAGCGGGGTCGAGCTCCTACAATGAGCAGTTCTTC. It yields the protein CASGGLAGSSSYNEQFF. V usage is TRBV3-1 (or the pseudogene TRBV3-2) and J usage is TRBJ2-1; 9 positions match TRBD2. Germline V gene lookup returns CDR1 LGHDT and CDR2 YNNKEL (reference sequence). The CDR3 runs 17 residues. V lost 8 bases, J lost 0 bases, and 11 bases stayed unmatched.

V usage is TRBV6-5 and J usage is TRBJ1-1; D is undetermined. V was pared by 5 bases and J by 4 bases, with 17 bases between. Germline V gene data show CDR1 as MNHEY and CDR2 as SVGAGI. The CDR3 has 15 amino acids. The CDR3 loop reads CASSRELGMGTEAFF. CDR3 sequence (DNA): TGTGCCAGCAGTCGAGAATTGGGGATGGGCACTGAAGCTTTCTTT.

The chain joins TRBV4-2 to TRBJ2-5, with 7 bases matching TRBD2. The CDR3 runs to 17 residues. Per germline, CDR1 LGHNA and CDR2 YNFKEQ. V lost 2 bases to trimming and J lost 2 bases; unmatched junction nucleotides: 11. The DNA of the CDR3 is TGTGCCAGCAGCCAACCCGCGCGGGGGACCATACAAGAGACCCAGTACTTC. Protein product: CASSQPARGTIQETQYF.

The chain couples TRBV4-1 to TRBJ2-7, with no clear D. In germline, CDR1 is MGHRA, CDR2 YSYEKL. The CDR3 has 14 amino acids. V lost 4 bases, J lost 3 bases, and 13 bases lay in between. The CDR3 coding sequence is TGCGCCAGCAGCCCTAGAAGGGAAAACTACGAGCAGTACTTC. The encoded protein is CASSPRRENYEQYF.

The chain joins TRBV6-5 to TRBJ2-5; TRBD2 is a possible D gene (7 bases). The V end was cut by 7 bases, the J end by 5 bases, with 14 bases between. CDR3 length: 13 residues. The germline V gene encodes CDR1 MNHEY and CDR2 SVGAGI. CDR3 in amino acids: CASTWGGLETQYF. For the CDR3, the DNA is TGTGCCAGCACCTGGGGGGGGCTCGAGACCCAGTACTTC.

This clone was observed a few times. The chain combines TRBV7-9 with TRBJ2-5, with D possibly matching TRBD1 (6 bases). This CDR3 comprises 18 residues. V lost 5 bases, J lost 2 bases, and 24 bases lay in between. Germline values: CDR1 SEHNR, CDR2 FQNEAQ (reference sequence). CDR3: CASSLTGQIRVPQETQYF. CDR3 DNA sequence: TGTGCCAGCAGCCTCACCGGACAGATTAGGGTCCCACAAGAGACCCAGTACTTC.

V and J are TRBV6-2 or TRBV6-3 and TRBJ2-3; 12 nucleotides align to TRBD2. Trimming cost V 2 bases and J 1 base; bases outside gene matches: 4. The CDR3 has 17 residues. Germline loops: CDR1 MNHEY, CDR2 SVGEGT. CDR3 coding DNA: TGTGCCAGCAGTTACGCGACTAGCGGGGGCCGCACAGATACGCAGTATTTT. It specifies CASSYATSGGRTDTQYF.

This chain uses TRBV9 with TRBJ2-1; 8 nucleotides line up with TRBD2. The CDR3 is made up of 16 amino acids. The trim removed 3 bases at V and 2 bases at J, leaving 7 bases unmatched. Germline CDR1 reads SGDLS; CDR2 reads YYNGEE. The CDR3 protein is CASSALAGGPYNEQFF. For the CDR3, the DNA is TGTGCCAGCAGCGCATTGGCGGGGGGCCCCTACAATGAGCAGTTCTTC.

V gene TRBV6-2 or TRBV6-3 combines with J gene TRBJ2-7; TRBD1 is a possible D gene (5 bases). Germline-derived CDR1 and CDR2 are MNHEY and SVGEGT. The CDR3 sequence is 15 residues long. V was trimmed by 1 base and J by 3 bases, leaving 13 bases between them. The CDR3 nucleotides read TGTGCCAGCAGTTACTTACAGGCGATGGGCTACGAGCAGTACTTC. Protein: CASSYLQAMGYEQYF.